This entry features one T cell receptor (beta chain) sequence. Libraries were prepared by immunoSEQ multiplex PCR; TCRdb keeps only in-frame clonotypes and omits some of them. The table lists about 53,000 clones, around 83% of them singletons. This specimen belongs to a study of technical replicates of blood from a handful of donors. The germline V and J ends were trimmed by 4 bases and 1 base, with 11 bases remaining between them. Germline values: CDR1 SGHRS, CDR2 YFSETQ. The CDR3 runs 14 residues. This receptor was taken from a human donor in good health. Some clones in this sample may be carry-over from other donors' samples. This chain connects TRBV5-1 to TRBJ1-1; tentative D call: TRBD1 (6 bases). Sequences were obtained from PBMCs. CDR3: CASSLGQTNTEAFF. CDR3 DNA sequence: TGCGCCAGCAGCCTCGGACAGACGAACACTGAAGCTTTCTTT. Full variable domain (outside the CDR3, taken from reference TRBV5-1 and TRBJ1-1): KAGVTQTPRYLIKTRGQQVTLSCSPISGHRSVSWYQQTPGQGLQFLFEYFSETQRNKGNFPGRFSGRQFSNSRSEMNVSTLELGDSALYLCASSLGQTNTEAFFGQGTRLTVV.